Below are 27 T cell receptor beta chains sequenced from a single sample in a study of cytomegalovirus exposure and HLA in healthy donors. Primers for the PCR totalled 60 Vbeta and 13 Jbeta. Measured with immunoSEQ multiplex PCR; TCRdb has only the in-frame clones, and not every one. The sample carries hundreds of thousands of clones, approximately 90% recorded once. The sequencing input was PBMCs. Source of these receptors: a woman between 18 and 29 years old in good health and CMV-seronegative.

The CDR3 nucleotides read TGTGCCAGCAGCTTACTGAGGGAAATTTTGAGTGAGCAGTTCTTC. Amino acid sequence: CASSLLREILSEQFF. The chain joins TRBV7-2 to TRBJ2-1; D perhaps matches TRBD2 (5 bases). The CDR3 sequence is 15 residues long. CDR1 and CDR2 from the germline V gene are SGHTA and FQGNSA. V was pared by 2 bases and J by 9 bases, with 17 bases between. The full variable domain, completed using reference TRBV7-2 and TRBJ2-1, is GAGVSQSPSNKVTEKGKDVELRCDPISGHTALYWYRQSLGQGLEFLIYFQGNSAPDKSGLPSDRFSAERTGGSVSTLTIQRTQQEDSAVYLCASSLLREILSEQFFGPGTRLTVL.

The chain employs TRBV4-3 and TRBJ1-3, with TRBD1 matching 7 bases. The CDR3 has 17 amino acids. V was clipped by 4 bases and J by 2 bases; unmatched bases: 11. Looked up from germline, CDR1 is LGHNA and CDR2 is YSLEER. The CDR3 protein is CASSLLLVTGAGNTIYF. In DNA, the CDR3 is TGCGCCAGCAGCCTTCTCCTCGTTACAGGGGCTGGAAACACCATATATTTT.

The chain is built from TRBV4-3 and TRBJ2-1; TRBD2 might be the D (6 bases). Germline V gene data show CDR1 as LGHNA and CDR2 as YSLEER. Trimming cost V 3 bases and J 9 bases, with 18 bases left between them. The CDR3 contains 15 residues. As DNA, the CDR3 is TGCGCCAGCAGCCAGGGGGGAGGCCAAGGGGCTGAGCAGTTCTTC. This translates into CASSQGGGQGAEQFF.

The chain employs TRBV27 and TRBJ2-5; TRBD2 agrees at 10 bases. V lost 5 bases to trimming and J lost 6 bases; unmatched junction nucleotides: 9. Germline lookup yields CDR1 MNHEY and CDR2 SMNVEV (reference sequence). The length of the CDR3 is 15 residues. CDR3 region: CASSPRASGSKTQYF. DNA for the CDR3: TGTGCCAGCAGTCCTAGGGCTAGCGGGAGCAAGACCCAGTACTTC.

The chain has TRBV2 and TRBJ2-5; 9 bases match TRBD1. Germline assignment: CDR1 SNHLY and CDR2 FYNNEI. V trimming: 8 bases; J trimming: 4 bases; junction bases outside the gene matches: 5. The CDR3 is made up of 13 amino acids. The CDR3 here is CASAQGAGETQYF. CDR3 coding DNA: TGTGCCAGCGCACAGGGGGCTGGAGAGACCCAGTACTTC.

The rearrangement uses TRBV5-4 and TRBJ2-1, with D possibly being TRBD2 (7 bases). V was shortened by 4 bases and J by 10 bases, with 15 bases between the two germline ends. Germline values: CDR1 SGHNT, CDR2 YYREEE (reference sequence). This CDR3 contains 13 residues. CDR3 loop: CASSPVPGGEQFF. The CDR3 DNA reads TGTGCCAGCAGCCCCGTGCCGGGGGGCGAGCAGTTCTTC.

This clone was observed once. The chain joins TRBV4-1 to TRBJ1-2, with 7 positions matching TRBD1. Trimming removed 1 base from V and 5 bases from J; junction bases left unmatched: 10. Germline CDR1 is MGHRA and CDR2 is YSYEKL. The CDR3 covers 16 residues. The CDR3 here is CASSQGVSGQLYGYTF. The CDR3 DNA reads TGCGCCAGCAGCCAAGGCGTGTCGGGACAGCTTTATGGCTACACCTTC.

V is TRBV19 and J is TRBJ2-3; 9 positions match TRBD1. The germline V gene has CDR1 LNHDA and CDR2 SQIVND (reference sequence). The CDR3 has 14 residues. Losses at the gene ends were 10 bases for V and 2 bases for J; bases not matched to a gene: 7. The CDR3 loop is CATGTGRYTDTQYF. The CDR3 DNA reads TGTGCCACCGGGACAGGGCGTTACACAGATACGCAGTATTTT.

The chain is built from TRBV7-2 and TRBJ2-7; TRBD1 might be the D (5 bases). The CDR3 is 12 amino acids. The V gene lost 2 bases and the J gene lost 3 bases, with 5 bases spanning the gap. The germline V gene encodes CDR1 SGHTA and CDR2 FQGNSA. This chain's CDR3 is CASSLRGYEQYF. The CDR3 coding sequence is TGTGCCAGCAGCTTAAGGGGCTACGAGCAGTACTTC.

The chain recombines TRBV18 with TRBJ1-1; 8 bases line up with TRBD1. J lost 4 bases, V lost 2 bases, and 3 bases had no gene match. The CDR3 extends over 14 amino acids. Germline assignment: CDR1 KGHSH and CDR2 LQKENI. CDR3 coding DNA: TGTGCCAGCTCACCAGACAGGGGAGGCACTGAAGCTTTCTTT. Amino acid sequence: CASSPDRGGTEAFF.

This clone was seen more than once but under ten times. The rearrangement joins TRBV27 to TRBJ2-3, with 8 bases lining up with TRBD1. Trimming cost V 0 bases and J 2 bases; bases outside gene matches: 4. CDR1 is MNHEY, CDR2 SMNVEV, per germline (reference sequence). This CDR3 has 16 amino acids. CDR3 DNA sequence: TGTGCCAGCAGTTTATCCAGGGGGCAGGTCACAGATACGCAGTATTTT. This encodes CASSLSRGQVTDTQYF.

This clone was seen a handful of times. This chain joins TRBV7-2 and TRBJ2-1, with 8 positions matching TRBD1. CDR1 and CDR2 from the germline V gene are SGHTA and FQGNSA. V gave up 2 bases and J gave up 5 bases; unmatched junction bases: 11. There are 17 residues in the CDR3. The CDR3 is CASSLRRGGTGHNEQFF. CDR3 DNA sequence: TGTGCCAGCAGCTTAAGAAGAGGGGGGACAGGACACAATGAGCAGTTCTTC.

The chain joins TRBV18 to TRBJ2-7; D uncertain. Germline V gene data show CDR1 as KGHSH and CDR2 as LQKENI. The CDR3 is 13 residues long. Between the trimmed V and J ends, which lost 0 bases and 4 bases, there was a span of 7 bases. CDR3 protein: CASSPPSRYEQYF. The CDR3 DNA sequence: TGTGCCAGCTCACCACCGAGCCGGTACGAGCAGTACTTC.

The chain recombines TRBV5-1 with TRBJ2-7, with 7 bases fitting TRBD1. CDR1 is SGHRS and CDR2 is YFSETQ in the germline V gene. Germline trimming cut 4 bases from V and 4 bases from J; bases unmatched to any gene: 17. The CDR3 is 17 residues long. CDR3 coding DNA: TGCGCCAGCAGCCTGTTGGACTCCGGGACAGAGAATTACGAGCAGTACTTC. Translated: CASSLLDSGTENYEQYF.

The chain joins TRBV25-1 to TRBJ2-1, with 11 bases identical to TRBD1. Germline loops: CDR1 MGHDK, CDR2 SYGVNS. The CDR3 is 17 amino acids. V was clipped by 1 base and J by 3 bases; unmatched bases: 5. CDR3 DNA sequence: TGTGCCAGCAGTGAATTCTGGACAGGGGGCCACTACAATGAGCAGTTCTTC. Translating it yields CASSEFWTGGHYNEQFF.

The chain is built from TRBV9 and TRBJ2-5, with a tentative D call TRBD1 (6 bases). Trimming left V 4 bases short and J 4 bases short, with 23 bases between. CDR1 and CDR2 from the germline V gene are SGDLS and YYNGEE. CDR3 size: 17 residues. The CDR3 region has the DNA TGTGCCAGCAGCCCCAGGGGCCTTACAGGGATTGGAGAGACCCAGTACTTC. Residues: CASSPRGLTGIGETQYF.

CDR3 sequence: CASSSDWASYNEQFF. CDR3 in DNA: TGTGCCAGCAGCTCGGACTGGGCCTCCTACAATGAGCAGTTCTTC. The rearrangement uses TRBV7-2 and TRBJ2-1; weak D call: TRBD2 (5 bases). Trimming left V 4 bases short and J 0 bases short, with 10 bases between. The V gene's germline CDR1 is SGHTA and CDR2 FQGNSA. This CDR3 spans 15 amino acids. The full variable domain, its missing parts supplied by reference TRBV7-2 and TRBJ2-1, is GAGVSQSPSNKVTEKGKDVELRCDPISGHTALYWYRQSLGQGLEFLIYFQGNSAPDKSGLPSDRFSAERTGGSVSTLTIQRTQQEDSAVYLCASSSDWASYNEQFFGPGTRLTVL.

This chain joins TRBV7-9 and TRBJ1-1; the D gene is possibly TRBD1 (6 bases). Per the germline V gene, CDR1 is SEHNR and CDR2 is FQNEAQ (reference sequence). The CDR3 contains 14 residues. V gave up 6 bases and J gave up 8 bases, with 19 bases separating them. The CDR3 here is CASRTREGGAEAFF. CDR3 in DNA: TGTGCCAGCAGGACGAGGGAAGGGGGGGCCGAAGCTTTCTTT.

The chain has TRBV7-9 and TRBJ1-5; weak D call: TRBD1 (6 bases). This CDR3 is 12 amino acids long. Trimming left V 1 base short and J 11 bases short, with 9 bases between. Germline lookup yields CDR1 SEHNR and CDR2 FQNEAQ (reference sequence). The CDR3 sequence is CASSLVTGSQHF. Written as DNA, the CDR3 is TGTGCCAGCAGCTTAGTAACAGGGTCCCAGCATTTT.

The chain joins TRBV2 to TRBJ2-7; TRBD2 aligns across 11 bases. Trimming took 4 bases from V and 2 from J; bases not matched to a gene: 1. This CDR3 has 14 residues. Germline V lookup: CDR1 SNHLY, CDR2 FYNNEI. CDR3 sequence reads: CASSGLAGTYEQYF. The DNA for the CDR3 is TGTGCCAGCAGTGGACTAGCGGGGACCTACGAGCAGTACTTC.

The chain is built from TRBV10-1 and TRBJ1-5, with no clear D. This CDR3 contains 11 residues. Trimming shortened V by 10 bases and J by 4 bases, and 8 bases separated the two germline ends. CDR1 and CDR2 (germline): WNHNN, SYGVQD (reference sequence). For the CDR3, the DNA is TGCGCCAATTTCCCTAATCAGCCCCAGCATTTT. Translating gives CANFPNQPQHF.

This chain connects TRBV7-9 to TRBJ2-2; 9 bases match TRBD1. V lost 3 bases and J lost 0; bases outside the gene matches: 11. CDR1 and CDR2 (germline): SEHNR, FQNEAQ (reference sequence). This CDR3 has 19 amino acids. The CDR3 here is CASSFGDRAIWANTGELFF. CDR3 DNA: TGTGCCAGCAGCTTTGGGGACAGGGCTATTTGGGCGAACACCGGGGAGCTGTTTTTT.

The J gene is TRBJ2-1, the V gene TRBV6-5, with no clear D. V shed 0 bases and J shed 7 bases, with 10 bases lying between them. Germline V gene lookup returns CDR1 MNHEY and CDR2 SVGAGI. The CDR3 is made up of 14 amino acids. CDR3 sequence reads: CASSYSTGLNEQFF. The CDR3 DNA reads as TGTGCCAGCAGTTACTCGACTGGCCTGAATGAGCAGTTCTTC.

V and J are TRBV7-2 and TRBJ2-7; 8 nucleotides line up with TRBD2. The V gene end was trimmed by 4 bases and the J gene end by 6 bases; junction bases not matched to a gene: 5. The CDR3 is 13 residues long. Germline V CDR1 and CDR2: SGHTA, FQGNSA. In nucleotides, the CDR3 is TGTGCCAGCAGCTCCGCGGGGGGCTTCGAGCAGTACTTC. It yields the protein CASSSAGGFEQYF.

This clone has a handful of counts. The chain recombines TRBV6-5 with TRBJ1-2; a weak D match, TRBD1 (5 bases). The CDR3 runs to 11 residues. V gave up 6 bases and J gave up 12 bases, with 14 bases separating them. Germline CDR1 and CDR2: MNHEY and SVGAGI. CDR3 DNA: TGTGCCAGCAGCGGCGCCGGGGGTAACACCTTC. It specifies CASSGAGGNTF.

The chain employs TRBV7-9 and TRBJ2-3, with a tentative D call TRBD2 (5 bases). Trimming shortened V by 3 bases and J by 2 bases, and 15 bases separated the two germline ends. Germline CDR1 and CDR2: SEHNR and FQNEAQ (reference sequence). The CDR3 covers 16 residues. The CDR3 DNA follows: TGTGCCAGCAGCTTTTTGCGACTAACGTACACAGATACGCAGTATTTT. This sequence encodes CASSFLRLTYTDTQYF.

V is TRBV5-1 and J is TRBJ2-3; 12 positions match TRBD2. V lost 5 bases to trimming and J lost 5 bases; unmatched junction nucleotides: 9. Germline CDR1 SGHRS, CDR2 YFSETQ. CDR3 length: 16 residues. CDR3 region: CASSLPTSGGIDTQYF. The CDR3, as DNA: TGCGCCAGCAGTCTACCGACTAGCGGGGGCATAGATACGCAGTATTTT.